Listed here is a single T cell receptor beta chain. TCRdb itself ran the RT-PCR reads through MiXCR, one entry per CDR3 protein. The table includes about 540,000 distinct CDR3 sequences, around 21% detected once. The source of the sample is a study of response to subunit inactivated influenza vaccine. V lost 2 bases and J lost 10, with 12 bases in between. The CDR3 sequence is 13 residues long. Looked up from germline, CDR1 is MDHEN and CDR2 is SYDVKM. These data were likewise used in another study, on T cells expressing NK-cell markers. That work adds: UMI-tagged 5'RACE template switching yielded the TCR beta cDNA. It was sorted CD3+CD56+NKG2C+, CD3+CD56+NKG2C- and CD3+CD56-NKG2C+ T cells that supplied the TCR beta repertoires. The dominant NKG2C+ clonotypes represented roughly 1.0-7.5% of CD8+ T cells in over 5 donors.

This sequence joins TRBV28 and TRBJ2-1; a possible D gene is TRBD2 (6 bases). The starting material was CD4+ T cells sorted from PBMCs, obtained about 12 days after vaccination. The TCR was taken from a man aged 50-59 years who received an inactivated influenza vaccine. The CDR3 region has the DNA TGTGCCAGCAGTTTACTAGCGCTTGGGGAGCAGTTCTTC. Translating it yields CASSLLALGEQFF.